This T cell receptor beta chain comes out of a study of follicular helper T cells after annual influenza vaccination. Study at large: Some donors were sampled over the 2013-2014, 2014-2015 and 2015-2016 vaccinations. Study results and limitations: Day 7 ICOS+CD38+ clones later appeared mostly in ICOS-CD38- cTfh. Productive TCRB sequences came from only roughly 8.5-23% of cells.

To note about this clone: Its antigen remains unidentified.

The protocol was immunoSEQ multiplex PCR, while the TCRdb copy is restricted to in-frame clones and leaves out a portion. The table has about 11,000 clones, roughly 80% seen once; the top ten hold around 0.87%. Germline lookup yields CDR1 SEHNR and CDR2 FQNEAQ (reference sequence). Trimming stripped 10 bases from V and 3 bases from J, with 21 bases between. CDR3 length: 15 residues. The sequences come from CXCR5- memory CD4+ T cells sorted from blood, collected 6 weeks after influenza vaccination. The genes are TRBV7-9 and TRBJ1-1, with a possible D match to TRBD1 (6 bases). The receptor's source is an adult who received the influenza vaccine. This CDR3 is CATTAPWGRDTEAFF. The CDR3 nucleotides are TGTGCCACCACAGCCCCTTGGGGGCGCGACACTGAAGCTTTCTTT.